The 9 T cell receptor beta chains given below trace back to one sample, sequenced in a study of cytomegalovirus exposure and HLA in healthy donors. Researchers ran the PCR with 60 Vbeta and 13 Jbeta primers. Assay: immunoSEQ multiplex PCR; the TCRdb copy retains only in-frame clones and omits some. Here the sample spans 72,000 or so clones, around 74% being singletons. Source material: PBMCs. The source of these receptors is a human donor in good health.

This clone has more than one count but fewer than ten. The V and J genes are TRBV10-2 and TRBJ2-5, with 8 bases identical to TRBD1. The CDR3 extends over 14 amino acids. Germline V lookup: CDR1 WSHSY, CDR2 SAAADI. With V trimmed by 8 bases and J by 5 bases, 10 bases remained unmatched. CDR3 protein: CASGGQVTAETQYF. CDR3 nucleotide sequence: TGCGCCAGCGGGGGACAGGTAACCGCGGAGACCCAGTACTTC.

The chain recombines TRBV30 with TRBJ2-2, with 9 bases matching TRBD1. The CDR3 is 14 residues long. J lost 1 base, V lost 4 bases, and 1 base had no gene match. CDR1 and CDR2 from the germline V gene are GTSNPN and SVGIG (reference sequence). CDR3 protein: CAWKGQGNTGELFF. In DNA form, the CDR3 reads TGTGCCTGGAAGGGACAGGGGAACACCGGGGAGCTGTTTTTT.

This chain links TRBV29-1 with TRBJ2-7, with D possibly TRBD2 on 6 matching bases. Per the germline V gene, CDR1 is SQVTM and CDR2 is ANQGSEA. The CDR3 runs 12 residues. The germline V and J ends were trimmed by 4 bases and 2 bases, with 9 bases remaining between them. In DNA form, the CDR3 reads TGCAGCGTTGTAGGCGGGACCTACGAGCAGTACTTC. Its protein product is CSVVGGTYEQYF.

The V call is TRBV6-5, the J call TRBJ1-2; D call uncertain. This CDR3 spans 14 amino acids. In germline, CDR1 is MNHEY, CDR2 SVGAGI. V gave up 6 bases and J gave up 5 bases, with 16 bases separating them. CDR3 DNA sequence: TGTGCCAGCAGCCCCAGGTACGACGTTTATGGCTACACCTTC. Translation: CASSPRYDVYGYTF.

Only one count was recorded for this clone. The chain is built from TRBV28 and TRBJ2-2; 11 nucleotides agree with TRBD2. Per germline, CDR1 MDHEN and CDR2 SYDVKM. This CDR3 is built from 18 residues. The junction had 11 bases not matched to a gene; V was cut back by 5 bases and J by 3 bases. CDR3 DNA sequence: TGTGCCAGCAGTCAGGGACTAGCGGAGCCCGGGGACACCGGGGAGCTGTTTTTT. Its translation: CASSQGLAEPGDTGELFF.

The V call is TRBV19, the J call TRBJ1-1; 7 nucleotides agree with TRBD1. CDR3 size: 14 residues. Germline V gene data show CDR1 as LNHDA and CDR2 as SQIVND (reference sequence). V lost 5 bases to trimming and J lost 3 bases; unmatched junction nucleotides: 6. The CDR3 reads CASSPGQGDTEAFF. The DNA of the CDR3 is TGTGCCAGTAGTCCGGGGCAGGGGGACACTGAAGCTTTCTTT.

This rearrangement joins TRBV2 to TRBJ1-5; the D gene is possibly TRBD1 (5 bases). The CDR3 contains 15 residues. V shed 2 bases and J shed 6 bases, with 14 bases lying between them. Germline V lookup: CDR1 SNHLY, CDR2 FYNNEI. In nucleotides, the CDR3 is TGTGCCAGCAGTGAATGGCAGGGACTTAGTCAGCCCCAGCATTTT. It is translated as CASSEWQGLSQPQHF. The variable domain in full, completed from reference TRBV2 and TRBJ1-5, reads EPEVTQTPSHQVTQMGQEVILRCVPISNHLYFYWYRQILGQKVEFLVSFYNNEISEKSEIFDDQFSVERPDGSNFTLKIRSTKLEDSAMYFCASSEWQGLSQPQHFGDGTRLSIL.

Details on this clone: The CDR3 ends on some other residue instead of the conserved phenylalanine or tryptophan, so this is likely a read error. It is unclear where the CDR3 begins or ends on the DNA, so no DNA is shown, and the CDR3 is as TCRdb lists it. The rearrangement uses TRBV7-9 and TRBJ2-7; the table's TRBD2 call for D was not verified on the DNA. The CDR3 extends over 11 residues, inclusive of both ends. Germline V gene lookup returns CDR1 SEHNR and CDR2 FQNEAQ (reference sequence). CDR3 protein: CASSSGSPLFL.

In this sample, this clone turned up once. The gene calls are TRBV6-5 and TRBJ1-1, with a possible D match to TRBD1 (5 bases). Germline V CDR1 and CDR2: MNHEY, SVGAGI. The V gene lost 7 bases and the J gene lost 2 bases, with 17 bases spanning the gap. CDR3 length: 15 amino acids. In DNA form, the CDR3 reads TGTGCCAGCACCTCCTGGGGGGGATCAAACACTGAAGCTTTCTTT. Encoded protein: CASTSWGGSNTEAFF.